This section outlines one T cell receptor beta chain sequence together with its context. The data originate from a study of CD8 T cells in Susac syndrome. The junction had 8 bases not matched to a gene; V was cut back by 5 bases and J by 7 bases. CDR3 length equals 14 residues. Germline CDR1 is DFQATT and CDR2 is SNEGSKA (reference sequence). RNA totalling about 0.5 to 1 ug underwent reverse transcription with random hexamers. From the immunoSEQ multiplex PCR reads, TCRdb called clonotypes with MiXCR, one entry per CDR3 protein. The top ten clones hold less than 0.4% of a sample with under 95,000 distinct CDR3 sequences, around 94% of them seen once.

This receptor was identified in a human donor with Susac syndrome. This chain links TRBV20-1 with TRBJ2-1; 10 bases fit TRBD1. The sequencing input was CD4+ T cells from PBMCs. The DNA for the CDR3 is TGCAGTGCTCTCGATCGGACAGGGGGAAATGAGCAGTTCTTC. Amino acids: CSALDRTGGNEQFF.